This T cell receptor (beta chain) derives from a study of human T cells and chemical hapten exposure. Looking at the study overall: Skin on the upper inner arm, about 2 cm by about 2 cm in size, was sensitized with 2% DPC. DPC at 0.01% went onto the upper back in patch tests, read at 6 days.

A note on this clonotype: What it recognizes is unknown.

Time point of the sample: patch test 2, 6 weeks after DPC sensitization. Sample treatment: therapeutic diphenylcyclopropenone sensitization with weekly scalp DPC. Study-level points and caveats: Since the donors had alopecia, their immune response may not be the same as that of healthy people.

MiXCR, run by TCRdb on the RACE reads, gives a single entry per CDR3 protein. The sample shows about 94,000 distinct CDR3 sequences, roughly a tenth of them seen only once. Germline V gene sequence: CDR1 SQVTM, CDR2 ANQGSEA. V shed 7 bases and J shed 6 bases, with 10 bases lying between them. The CDR3 has 11 residues. The material was whole blood, obtained in connection with sensitization to the hapten diphenylcyclopropenone (DPC). The TCR comes from a woman aged 40 to 50 with alopecia areata. Some clones in this sample may be carry-over from other donors' samples. V and J are TRBV29-1 and TRBJ2-1, with D tentatively TRBD1 (5 bases). Here the CDR3 reads CSALTGNEQFF. CDR3 bases: TGCAGCGCCCTAACAGGCAATGAGCAGTTCTTC.